This T cell receptor beta chain was recovered during a study of cytomegalovirus exposure and HLA in healthy donors (dated by TCRdb to 2017 to 2019). With regard to the full study: In an earlier analysis of fewer than 750 of the donors, 250 to 300 Gb of sequence data and 100 million or so unique TCR beta sequences from about 179 million T cells were reported. Rather than using new phenotypic data, the later analysis identified candidate immune exposures from TCR beta sequences and from how often those sequences occurred across donors. The number of typed donors differed by locus: roughly 629-640 for A, B, C, DRB1 and DQB1; 500 to 550 for DQA1; around 610 for DPA1; and around 490 for DPB1. About 310 gigabases of sequencing data and approximately 80 million unique TCR sequences were included in an early release covering 550 to 800 HLA-typed donors. Roughly 5 DR-DQ haplotypes were handled as single units for association and clustering, since linkage in the cohort was strong. Across approximately 400 genotyped donors of the cohort, an average of roughly 250,000 unique TCR beta nucleotide sequences per donor were sequenced, and 15% to 20% of those sequences were non-productive. A later analysis re-analyzed previously published TCR beta repertoires from 650 to 800 donors and added high-resolution HLA genotyping to study TCR occurrence patterns. A separate validation cohort of roughly 130 different subjects was used in addition to the roughly 670-subject first cohort. HLA typing covered class I and class II loci at four-digit resolution. The genetic ancestry cluster associated with self-reported Caucasian donors included around 76% of the roughly 410 genotyped donors. The aim of the study was to test whether cataloging public T cell receptors could identify signatures of past pathogen exposure. The study used immunosequencing to profile the T cell repertoires of 666 subjects and linked those repertoires to cytomegalovirus serostatus. Every discovery cohort repertoire had been produced on one sequencing platform. An earlier analysis of approximately 580 of the donors used high-throughput TCR beta sequencing to judge whether each TCR beta V gene segment behaved as functional or pseudogenic. Genome-wide SNP genotypes for about 60% of the roughly 670 donors were used in a later genetic analysis, which treated that subset as a discovery cohort. To predict cytomegalovirus infection status, the study brought together high-throughput TCR immunosequencing, statistical association of individual TCRs with disease status, and machine learning. Donor age, sex, ethnicity and CMV serostatus were collected together with the repertoire data. The study at large found these results: A later analysis reported that several top co-occurrence clusters appeared linked to parvovirus B19, influenza, CMV and Epstein-Barr virus. In a later analysis, HLA-associated TCR beta chains were found to be more clonally expanded and to have lower generation probabilities than equally common non-associated chains. According to a later analysis, TCR association rates differed among HLA loci, with DRB1 alleles showing the most associated TCRs and HLA-C alleles showing the fewest. In vitro tests confirmed that a few of the cytomegalovirus-associated TCR beta chains recognize cytomegalovirus antigens. Linkage disequilibrium might explain the correlated functional status among segregating V segments, but an unknown experimental factor could not be ruled out. The study gave a list of over 150 TCR beta chains associated with cytomegalovirus. In an earlier analysis of fewer than 700 of the donors, most TCR beta V segments appeared in productive rearrangements about 87% or about 30% of the time, broadly matching IMGT annotations. A later genetic analysis associated a missense DCLRE1C variant with V-gene and J-gene trimming of TCR beta chains, and an independent cohort replicated the association. Because counts were too low, seventeen rarely observed V segments, including chromosome 9 orphons, were excluded from the earlier analysis of 587 of the donors. Most TCR sequences were observed very rarely across donors, whereas some public TCRs were present in many individuals. The sequencing pipeline was judged likely to have produced a cluster of highly shared sequence variants as a technical artifact. Sequencing depth was assumed to be roughly uniform across donors in the presence/absence analyses, though that assumption may not hold. A later analysis associated 16,951 TCR beta sequences with specific HLA alleles at a false discovery rate of 0.05. Most CMV-associated TCR beta chains appeared to be HLA-restricted in a later analysis, and the HLA associations seemed to be driven largely by CMV exposure. Because HLA typing was missing for some donors at each locus, association tests included only the typed subset. The only immune exposure information available for the cohort was CMV serostatus. According to the authors, the approach could potentially be generalized to other disease states and immunological phenotypes. Only TCR beta chains were sequenced in this cohort, and the absence of alpha or paired-chain data limited detectable features. A further reported finding was that TCR beta sequences accurately predicted the HLA-A and HLA-B alleles for most subjects in the first cohort. Assigning TCR associations to individual alleles was difficult when HLA alleles, especially DR and DQ, strongly co-occurred. A later genetic analysis reported fewer N-insertions in productive TCRs among donors in an Asian-associated ancestry cluster than the roughly 700-donor mean. The classifier was reported to diagnose cytomegalovirus status with high specificity and sensitivity in both the original and validation cohorts. Some IMGT-functional V segments, including TRBV6-2 and TRBV6-3, could not be distinguished by the 87-base-pair reads and were therefore excluded.

In the germline V gene, CDR1 corresponds to LGHNA and CDR2 to YSLEER. Trimming removed 0 bases from V and 7 bases from J; the gene matches leave 6 bases unexplained. The CDR3 holds 15 amino acids from the cysteine to the phenylalanine. Of all the DNA, just the CDR3 is kept, 45 bases in frame from base 1. This clone came up a few times. Its antigen is currently not known. No base quality information exists; no much larger clone differs at one position. The method was the immunoSEQ multiplex PCR assay. For the multiplex PCR, a mixture combining 60 forward primers for TCR Vbeta segments and 13 reverse primers for TCR Jbeta segments was used. A multiplex PCR assay on genomic DNA amplified the CDR3 region of rearranged TCR beta genes. The Illumina HiSeq System was used to sequence the amplified TCR beta libraries as 87-base-pair reads. In the authors' own workflow: A later analysis tallied 70 million to 100 million unique TCR beta chains across the 650 to 750 repertoires, and about 12 million of those chains were shared by two or more donors. Raw reads were error-corrected and collapsed into unique sequences by a nearest-neighbor algorithm in which closely related sequences were merged to remove PCR and sequencing errors. V, D and J gene segments were assigned by aligning CDR3 sequences to IMGT reference sequences. Each retained sequence needed at least a six-nucleotide match to both a V gene segment and a J gene segment. A rearrangement was called productive if the CDR3 had no stop codons and remained in frame with V and J, and every other rearrangement was called non-productive. Following IMGT convention, CDR3 was defined as the stretch from the second conserved V-encoded cysteine up to the conserved J-encoded phenylalanine. In an earlier analysis of more than 550 of the donors, sequences lacking an unambiguous match to a single V gene segment were excluded. In an earlier analysis of 450 to 700 of the donors, V segments were called functional above 56.7% productive rearrangements and were called segregating when the between-donor standard deviation exceeded 5%. A statistical classification framework was built to diagnose cytomegalovirus status from the catalog of TCR beta chain sequences. In a later analysis, V and J genes were assigned by comparing TCR nucleotide sequences against IMGT/GENE-DB human TR gene sequences. A later analysis assigned CDR3 sequences and most-parsimonious VDJ recombination scenarios with the TCRdist pipeline. In a later analysis, every TCR beta chain was defined by the combination of its CDR3 amino acid sequence and its V-gene family, and reads without a unique V-gene family were dropped. In a later analysis, around 600 highly shared, low-generation-probability nucleotide sequences were removed to address suspected cross-contamination and a sequencing artifact. For each public chain, a later analysis derived a clonal expansion index from normalized ranks of inferred template counts within each repertoire. Generation probabilities in a later analysis came from a VDJ recombination model fitted to out-of-frame rearrangements, and those results were checked against IGoR. In a later analysis, hypergeometric tests were used to score TCR-TCR, TCR-HLA and TCR-CMV co-occurrence, with a repertoire-size bias correction applied to TCR pairs. False discovery rates were estimated in a later analysis by permuting HLA or CMV assignments 20 times. In a later analysis, co-occurring TCRs were grouped using DBSCAN, and TCRdist sequence similarity was added for clustering within HLA-allele-positive subsets. Repertoires with fewer than 30,000 or more than 120,000 public chains were left out of co-occurrence clustering, as were five repertoires with anomalous nucleotide sharing. TCRdb carries this immuneACCESS record with in-frame sequences only. Its versions omit some clonotypes, under half of them owing to an unresolved V gene in the studies checked, with the rest unexplained. That table gives V, J and clone size, and the DNA gave D and trimming. Recorded for this sample are approximately 160,000 clones; 68% of them occurred a single time. The top ten constitute about 2.9% of the sample.

The cohort consisted of 600 to 750 healthy bone marrow donors. At the time of sampling, every cohort member was nominally healthy, though immune exposures that went unrecorded were likely present. The donor tested CMV seropositive and was one of the 289 seropositive cohort members. Each donor provided a peripheral blood sample, and peripheral blood mononuclear cells were used for TCR beta sequencing. Genomic DNA extraction from the blood cell samples was performed with the Qiagen DNeasy Blood Extraction Kit. Sequencing used PBMCs. Here the chain combines TRBV4-3 and TRBJ2-1, with TRBD2 matching 7 junction bases. The sequence was collected from a woman aged 40 to 50 in good health and CMV-seropositive. DNA sequence: TGCGCCAGCAGCCAAGATCGGGGGGTCGGAAATGAGCAGTTCTTC. This gives the protein CASSQDRGVGNEQFF.